This T cell receptor beta chain comes out of a study of blood T cell repertoires in COVID-19. The repertoire was sequenced with immunoSEQ multiplex PCR; TCRdb's copy has only in-frame clones and lacks some. This table holds 60,000 to 65,000 clones, approximately 88% found once. V was pared by 2 bases and J by 4 bases, with 15 bases between. Germline CDR1 and CDR2: MNHNS and SASEGT. The length of the CDR3 is 16 residues. Material for sequencing was peripheral blood. J is TRBJ2-1 and V is TRBV6-1, with D possibly matching TRBD2 (7 bases). The sequence came from a man aged 50 to 59 with active COVID-19. The CDR3 DNA reads as TGTGCCAGCAGTGAATGGGGGGGCCCGGGATACAATGAGCAGTTCTTC. This gives the protein CASSEWGGPGYNEQFF.